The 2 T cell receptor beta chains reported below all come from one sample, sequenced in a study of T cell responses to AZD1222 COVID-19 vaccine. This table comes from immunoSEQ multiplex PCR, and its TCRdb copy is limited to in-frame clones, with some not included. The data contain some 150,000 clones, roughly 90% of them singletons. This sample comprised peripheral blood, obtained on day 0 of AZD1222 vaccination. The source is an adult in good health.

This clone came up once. The CDR3 sequence: CAWSPQLNTEAFF. CDR3 sequence (DNA): TGTGCCTGGAGTCCACAACTGAACACTGAAGCTTTCTTT. This chain uses TRBV30 with TRBJ1-1, with no clear D. Trimming cost V 2 bases and J 0 bases, with 7 bases left between them. The CDR3 extends over 13 amino acids. Germline loops: CDR1 GTSNPN, CDR2 SVGIG (reference sequence).

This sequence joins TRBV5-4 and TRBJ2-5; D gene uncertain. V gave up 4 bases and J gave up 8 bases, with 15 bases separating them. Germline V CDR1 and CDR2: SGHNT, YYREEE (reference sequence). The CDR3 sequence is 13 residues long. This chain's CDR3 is CASSQDPRGTQYF. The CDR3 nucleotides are TGTGCCAGCAGCCAGGACCCGAGAGGAACCCAGTACTTC. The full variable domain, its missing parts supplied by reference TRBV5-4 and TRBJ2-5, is ETGVTQSPTHLIKTRGQQVTLRCSSQSGHNTVSWYQQALGQGPQFIFQYYREEENGRGNFPPRFSGLQFPNYSSELNVNALELDDSALYLCASSQDPRGTQYFGPGTRLLVL.